Here is one T cell receptor (beta chain) with its context. Its target is not known. This entry comes from a study of Ad26.COV2.S vaccination and SARS-CoV-2 variants. Study results and caveats: In TCR breadth and depth analyses, total T cell responses may have been underestimated. Vaccinees and placebo recipients showed similar non-spike TCR breadth. Reported post-vaccination CD8+ and CD4+ T cell responses to spike showed substantial breadth. Placebo recipients showed lower spike-specific TCR breadth than vaccinees.

This CDR3 has 13 amino acids. V was shortened by 8 bases and J by 8 bases, with 18 bases between the two germline ends. Germline CDR1 is MNHEY and CDR2 is SMNVEV (reference sequence). The repertoire was sequenced with immunoSEQ multiplex PCR; TCRdb's copy has only in-frame clones and lacks some. The repertoire consists of about 350,000 clones, with about 91% occurring once and the leading ten covering around 4%. The gene calls are TRBV27 and TRBJ1-2; D might be TRBD1 (6 bases). The sequence came from a human donor who had recovered from COVID-19. The source material was peripheral blood, sampled after recovery from COVID-19. Here the CDR3 DNA reads TGTGCCAGCTGGTTTGGGGGGGCGTCGGGCTACACCTTC. Its protein product is CASWFGGASGYTF.